This T cell receptor (beta chain) was observed in a study of blood T cell repertoires in COVID-19. Germline CDR1 SEHNR, CDR2 FQNEAQ (reference sequence). The CDR3 runs 16 residues. The V gene lost 5 bases and the J gene lost 5 bases, with 16 bases spanning the gap. Measured with immunoSEQ multiplex PCR; TCRdb has only the in-frame clones, and not every one. The sample includes approximately 40,000 clones, approximately 90% of them seen just once. The sequencing sample was made of peripheral blood. The sequence derives from a man between 60 and 70 years old with acute or convalescent COVID-19. The chain has TRBV7-9 and TRBJ1-6; maybe TRBD1 (5 bases). As DNA, the CDR3 is TGTGCCAGCAGCCATATCGGACGGGGGGATAATTCACCCCTCCACTTT. Protein: CASSHIGRGDNSPLHF. Based on the CDR3 plus reference TRBV7-9 and TRBJ1-6, the full variable domain is DTGVSQNPRHKITKRGQNVTFRCDPISEHNRLYWYRQTLGQGPEFLTYFQNEAQLEKSRLLSDRFSAERPKGSFSTLEIQRTEQGDSAMYLCASSHIGRGDNSPLHFGNGTRLTVT.